The rows below give T cell receptor beta chains drawn from one sample of a study of T cells after yellow fever vaccination. TCRdb re-derived calls from the 5' RACE reads in MiXCR, one entry per CDR3 protein. The table shows 200,000 or so distinct CDR3 sequences, with 6.5% to 7.5% occurring only once. The sample in question was CD4+ T cells sorted from PBMCs, obtained on the day of the yellow fever booster vaccination. The receptors originated from a man aged 25-40 years who received the YFV17D yellow fever vaccine. CDR3s include the opening cysteine and the closing phenylalanine or tryptophan.

v_gene,CDR3aa
TRBV7-9,CASSLRTGVYEQYF
TRBV29-1,CSVGGIGNSYEQYF
TRBV5-6,CASGHGVGNEQYF
TRBV20-1,CSAPRDGEQFF
TRBV11-1,CASSLRGVRLAVHPGTNEQFF
TRBV20-1,CSARGGANTGELFF
TRBV7-2,CASSLMALLTYEQYF
TRBV10-3,CAITGPGSTDTQYF
TRBV29-1,CSVRNRVGGANVLTF
TRBV10-2,CASRMTGEQYF
TRBV18,CASSLRTSGRRSEQYF
TRBV7-2,CASSLGGVTYNEQFF
TRBV12-3/TRBV12-4,CASSFIGTNYGYTF
TRBV27,CASSLSAPTSYEQYF
TRBV7-2,CASSRTFQETQYF
TRBV5-1,CASSLGGTITDTQYF
TRBV3-1,CASSQDRAETQYF
TRBV5-4,CASSRDRVTDTQYF
TRBV28,CASGQYSVETQYF
TRBV4-2,CASSPGKTGEKLFF